This entry lists 11 T cell receptor beta chains sequenced from one sample in a study of shared clonotypes between healthy human individuals (dated by TCRdb to about 2020). Libraries were constructed by the immunoSEQ multiplex PCR assay. Imported from immuneACCESS, the table was reduced by TCRdb to in-frame sequences with V and J called. These copies leave out some clones; in studies compared against another copy, an unresolved V gene accounts for under half, and the cause of the remainder is not known. The sample table lists about 600,000 clones, 95% to 98% of them with a count of one. The ten top clones hold 0.25% to 0.35% of the sample. CD8 naive samples were obtained by positive selection for CCR7 among CD45RO-negative cells, yielding a CD45RA+CCR7+ population from which TemRA cells were excluded. Material for sequencing was naive CD8+ T cells sorted from blood. Explained via the paper, the cell subset or site label denotes: CD45RA+CCR7+. These receptors came from a man aged 25 to 40 in good health.

The chain uses TRBV28 and TRBJ2-3, with D maybe TRBD2 (5 bases). The CDR3 runs to 13 residues. Germline CDR1 is MDHEN and CDR2 is SYDVKM. The ends were cut back, 6 bases at V and 4 bases at J, with 11 bases in the middle. DNA of the CDR3: TGTGCCAGCAGCCGGGGATCGGCAGATACGCAGTATTTT. Protein sequence: CASSRGSADTQYF.

The chain joins TRBV4-1 to TRBJ2-2; D uncertain. Germline V gene data show CDR1 as MGHRA and CDR2 as YSYEKL. The length of the CDR3 is 15 residues. The V end was cut by 4 bases, the J end by 6 bases, with 15 bases between. This chain's CDR3 is CASSPRAERAGELFF. CDR3 coding DNA: TGCGCCAGCAGCCCCCGGGCGGAACGTGCCGGGGAGCTGTTTTTT.

The V call is TRBV29-1, the J call TRBJ2-7; 7 bases align to TRBD2. V lost 4 bases, J lost 6 bases, and 21 bases stayed unmatched. This CDR3 has 17 residues. Germline V CDR1 and CDR2: SQVTM, ANQGSEA. In DNA, the CDR3 is TGCAGCGTTGTGACTTTGTGGACACTAGCGTACCACGTCGAGCAGTACTTC. The encoded protein is CSVVTLWTLAYHVEQYF.

This chain links TRBV7-2 with TRBJ1-5; D is possibly TRBD1 (6 bases). Germline V gene lookup returns CDR1 SGHTA and CDR2 FQGNSA. The CDR3 totals 16 residues. The V end was cut by 5 bases, the J end by 2 bases, with 16 bases between. CDR3 protein: CASSDNRVTGNQPQHF. The CDR3 bases are TGTGCCAGCAGCGACAACAGGGTTACGGGCAATCAGCCCCAGCATTTT.

The chain is built from TRBV14 and TRBJ2-7; a possible D gene is TRBD1 (5 bases). Germline loops: CDR1 SGHDN, CDR2 FVKESK. The CDR3 sequence is 16 residues long. V was pared by 4 bases and J by 6 bases, with 22 bases between. The DNA of the CDR3 is TGTGCCAGCAGCCCCAAACCCTCGACAGAGATCGCCGAGCAGTACTTC. This sequence encodes CASSPKPSTEIAEQYF.

The CDR3 DNA follows: TGTGCCAGCAGTTCCCGACAGGCGGGATACGAGCAGTACTTC. This gives the protein CASSSRQAGYEQYF. The rearrangement links TRBV27 to TRBJ2-7; the D gene could be TRBD1 or TRBD2 (6 bases each). This CDR3 comprises 14 residues. Trimming removed 4 bases at V and 4 bases at J, with 14 bases between. CDR1 and CDR2 (germline): MNHEY, SMNVEV (reference sequence).

This chain connects TRBV19 to TRBJ2-7; D is uncertain. The V gene lost 3 bases and the J gene lost 5 bases, with 14 bases spanning the gap. CDR1 is LNHDA, CDR2 SQIVND, per germline (reference sequence). The CDR3 length is 14 residues. Here the CDR3 DNA reads TGTGCCAGTAGTATTACTGGGTTAGACAACGAGCAGTACTTC. It specifies CASSITGLDNEQYF.

The V and J genes are TRBV19 and TRBJ2-7; weak D call: TRBD2 (5 bases). In germline, CDR1 is LNHDA, CDR2 SQIVND (reference sequence). The length of the CDR3 is 13 residues. With 3 bases removed from V and 6 bases from J, the gap between germline ends came to 12 bases. CDR3 sequence (DNA): TGTGCCAGTAGTATCTCTAGCTTAGGCGAGCAGTACTTC. The encoded protein is CASSISSLGEQYF.

The chain is built from TRBV19 and TRBJ2-1; D not resolved. The germline V gene encodes CDR1 LNHDA and CDR2 SQIVND (reference sequence). This CDR3 has 14 residues. The V and J ends lost 8 bases and 6 bases respectively, with 17 bases between them. CDR3 sequence reads: CASAQVGLFNEQFF. CDR3 bases: TGTGCCAGTGCCCAGGTCGGTCTCTTCAATGAGCAGTTCTTC.

This sequence joins TRBV28 and TRBJ2-1; 9 nucleotides align to TRBD2. Germline V lookup: CDR1 MDHEN, CDR2 SYDVKM. The CDR3 sequence is 14 residues long. With V trimmed by 8 bases and J by 4 bases, 6 bases remained unmatched. CDR3 DNA sequence: TGTGCCAGCGGAGCTAGCGGGGATTACAATGAGCAGTTCTTC. Translating it yields CASGASGDYNEQFF.

This chain connects TRBV28 to TRBJ2-1, with 10 bases fitting TRBD2. This CDR3 contains 15 residues. The V gene end was trimmed by 5 bases and the J gene end by 3 bases; junction bases not matched to a gene: 4. CDR1 is MDHEN and CDR2 is SYDVKM in the germline V gene. CDR3 DNA sequence: TGTGCCAGCAGTGTGACTAGCGGGTACTACAATGAGCAGTTCTTC. It is translated as CASSVTSGYYNEQFF.